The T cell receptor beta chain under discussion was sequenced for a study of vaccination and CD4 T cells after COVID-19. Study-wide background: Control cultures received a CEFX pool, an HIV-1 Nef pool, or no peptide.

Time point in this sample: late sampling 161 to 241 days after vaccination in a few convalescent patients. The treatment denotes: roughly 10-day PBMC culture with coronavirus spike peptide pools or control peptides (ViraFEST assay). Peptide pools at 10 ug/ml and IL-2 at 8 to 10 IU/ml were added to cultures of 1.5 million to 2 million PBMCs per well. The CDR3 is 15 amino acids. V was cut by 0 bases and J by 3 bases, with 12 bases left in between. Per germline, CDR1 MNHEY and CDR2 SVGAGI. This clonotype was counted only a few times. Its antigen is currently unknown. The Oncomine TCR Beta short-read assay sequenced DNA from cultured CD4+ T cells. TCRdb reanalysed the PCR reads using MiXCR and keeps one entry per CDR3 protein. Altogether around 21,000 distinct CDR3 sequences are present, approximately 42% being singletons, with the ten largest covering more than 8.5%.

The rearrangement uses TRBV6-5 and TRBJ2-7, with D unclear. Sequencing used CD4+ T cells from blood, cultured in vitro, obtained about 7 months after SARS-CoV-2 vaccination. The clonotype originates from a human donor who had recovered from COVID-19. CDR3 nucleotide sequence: TGTGCCAGCAGTTACTCGACTGAATACGGCTACGAGCAGTACTTC. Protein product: CASSYSTEYGYEQYF.